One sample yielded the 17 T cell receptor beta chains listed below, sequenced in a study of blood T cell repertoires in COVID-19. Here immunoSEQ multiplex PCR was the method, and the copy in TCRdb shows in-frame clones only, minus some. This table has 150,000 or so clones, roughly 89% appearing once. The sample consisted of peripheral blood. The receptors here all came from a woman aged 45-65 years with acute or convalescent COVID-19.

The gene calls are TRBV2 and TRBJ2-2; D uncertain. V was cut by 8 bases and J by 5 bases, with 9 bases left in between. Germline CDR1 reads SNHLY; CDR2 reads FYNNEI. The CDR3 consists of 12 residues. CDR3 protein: CASEKSTGELFF. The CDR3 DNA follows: TGTGCCAGCGAAAAGAGTACCGGGGAGCTGTTTTTT.

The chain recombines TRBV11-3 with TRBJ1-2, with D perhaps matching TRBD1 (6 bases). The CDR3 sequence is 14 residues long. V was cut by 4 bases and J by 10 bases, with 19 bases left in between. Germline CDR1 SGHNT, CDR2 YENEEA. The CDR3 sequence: CASSSLQGPRTYTF. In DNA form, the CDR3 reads TGTGCCAGCAGCTCACTACAGGGCCCACGGACCTACACCTTC.

The CDR3 sequence is CASSLLRATEAFF. Here the CDR3 DNA reads TGTGCCAGCAGCTTGCTGAGGGCGACTGAAGCTTTCTTT. The chain combines TRBV7-2 with TRBJ1-1; D not resolved. Trimming took 3 bases from V and 5 from J, leaving 10 bases between them. The CDR3 is made up of 13 amino acids. Germline values: CDR1 SGHTA, CDR2 FQGNSA.

The CDR3 region is CASSYLGQGYQPQHF. The CDR3 nucleotides read TGTGCCAGCAGTTACCTGGGACAGGGCTATCAGCCCCAGCATTTT. V is TRBV6-2 or TRBV6-3 and J is TRBJ1-5; 9 bases are shared with TRBD1. This CDR3 comprises 15 residues. Germline CDR1 reads MNHEY; CDR2 reads SVGEGT. The V segment lost 2 bases and the J segment 5 bases; nucleotides outside the gene matches: 4.

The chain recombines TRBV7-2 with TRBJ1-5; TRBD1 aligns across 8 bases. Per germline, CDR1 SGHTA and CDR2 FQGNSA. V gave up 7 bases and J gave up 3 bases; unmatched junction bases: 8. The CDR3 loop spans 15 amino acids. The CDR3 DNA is TGTGCCAGCAACGCTGGACAGGGCTTCAATCAGCCCCAGCATTTT. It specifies CASNAGQGFNQPQHF. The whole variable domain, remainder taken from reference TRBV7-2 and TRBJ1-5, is GAGVSQSPSNKVTEKGKDVELRCDPISGHTALYWYRQSLGQGLEFLIYFQGNSAPDKSGLPSDRFSAERTGGSVSTLTIQRTQQEDSAVYLCASNAGQGFNQPQHFGDGTRLSIL.

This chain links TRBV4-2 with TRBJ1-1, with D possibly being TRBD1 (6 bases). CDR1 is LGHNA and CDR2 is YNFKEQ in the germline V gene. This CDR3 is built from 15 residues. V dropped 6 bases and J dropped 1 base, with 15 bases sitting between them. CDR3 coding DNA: TGTGCCAGCAGGACCGGGCAGGGGACGAACACTGAAGCTTTCTTT. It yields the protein CASRTGQGTNTEAFF.

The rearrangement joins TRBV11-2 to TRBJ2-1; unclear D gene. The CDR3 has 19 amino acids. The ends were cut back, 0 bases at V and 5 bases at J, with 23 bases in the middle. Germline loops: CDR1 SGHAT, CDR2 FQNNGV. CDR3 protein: CASSLDPLSAQDKDNEQFF. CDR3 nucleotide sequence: TGTGCCAGCAGCTTAGATCCGCTTTCGGCACAAGACAAAGACAATGAGCAGTTCTTC.

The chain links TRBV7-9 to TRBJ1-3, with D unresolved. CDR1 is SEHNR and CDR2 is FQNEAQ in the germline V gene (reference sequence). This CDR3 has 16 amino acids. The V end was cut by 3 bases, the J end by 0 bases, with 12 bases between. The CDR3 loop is CASSFGPIDSGNTIYF. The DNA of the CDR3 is TGTGCCAGCAGCTTTGGGCCAATCGACTCTGGAAACACCATATATTTT.

As DNA, the CDR3 is TGTGCCAGCAGCCAAGAACTTGGCCAGGGTAGTTCACCCCTCCACTTT. Protein: CASSQELGQGSSPLHF. The rearrangement links TRBV4-2 to TRBJ1-6; perhaps TRBD1 as D (5 bases). The CDR3 contains 16 residues. Per the germline V gene, CDR1 is LGHNA and CDR2 is YNFKEQ. The V and J ends lost 0 bases and 9 bases respectively, with 15 bases between them.

CDR3: CASSRLGQYRYSNQPQHF. CDR3 in DNA: TGTGCCAGCAGCCGCCTTGGGCAGTATAGGTATAGCAATCAGCCCCAGCATTTT. The J gene is TRBJ1-5, the V gene TRBV5-6; D is uncertain. Trimming cost V 4 bases and J 0 bases, with 20 bases left between them. The germline CDR1 and CDR2 sequences are SGHDT and YYEEEE. The CDR3 loop spans 18 amino acids.

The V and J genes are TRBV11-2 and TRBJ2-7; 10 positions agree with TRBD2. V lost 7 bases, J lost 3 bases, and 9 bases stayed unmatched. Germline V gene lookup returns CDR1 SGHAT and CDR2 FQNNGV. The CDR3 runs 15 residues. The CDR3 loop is CASTQRLAGVYEQYF. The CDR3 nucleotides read TGTGCCAGCACCCAGAGACTAGCGGGTGTCTACGAGCAGTACTTC.

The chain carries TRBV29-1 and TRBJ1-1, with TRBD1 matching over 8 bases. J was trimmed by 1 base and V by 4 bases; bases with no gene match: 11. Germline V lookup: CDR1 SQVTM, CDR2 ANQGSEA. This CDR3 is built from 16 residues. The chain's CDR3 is CSVARQGWEKNTEAFF. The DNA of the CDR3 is TGCAGCGTTGCTAGACAGGGGTGGGAAAAGAACACTGAAGCTTTCTTT.

The CDR3 region is CATQRGSTDTQYF. CDR3 bases: TGTGCCACGCAGCGGGGGAGCACAGATACGCAGTATTTT. This chain uses TRBV9 with TRBJ2-3, with 8 positions matching TRBD2. This CDR3 has 13 amino acids. Trimming at V came to 9 bases and at J to 0 bases, leaving 3 bases not matched to a gene. CDR1 and CDR2 from the germline V gene are SGDLS and YYNGEE.

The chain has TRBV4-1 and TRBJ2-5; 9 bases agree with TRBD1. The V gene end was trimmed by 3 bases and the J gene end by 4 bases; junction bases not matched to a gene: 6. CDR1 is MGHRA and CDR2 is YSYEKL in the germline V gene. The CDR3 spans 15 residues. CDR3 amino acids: CASSHTGGLRETQYF. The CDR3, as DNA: TGCGCCAGCAGCCATACAGGGGGCCTCCGAGAGACCCAGTACTTC.

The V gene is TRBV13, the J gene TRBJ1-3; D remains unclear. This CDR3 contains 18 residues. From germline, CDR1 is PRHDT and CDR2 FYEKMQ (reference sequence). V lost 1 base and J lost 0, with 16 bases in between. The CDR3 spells CASSLASRSGPSGNTIYF. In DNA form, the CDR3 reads TGTGCCAGCAGCTTAGCCTCCCGCTCAGGCCCCTCTGGAAACACCATATATTTT. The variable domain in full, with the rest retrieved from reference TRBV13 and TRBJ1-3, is AAGVIQSPRHLIKEKRETATLKCYPIPRHDTVYWYQQGPGQDPQFLISFYEKMQSDKGSIPDRFSAQQFSDYHSELNMSSLELGDSALYFCASSLASRSGPSGNTIYFGEGSWLTVV.

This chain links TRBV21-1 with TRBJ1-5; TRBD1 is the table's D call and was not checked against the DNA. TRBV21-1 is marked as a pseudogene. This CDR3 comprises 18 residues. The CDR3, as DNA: TGTGCCAGCAGCAAAGAAGAGGCCCGACAGAAGAACAATCAGCCCCAGCATTTT. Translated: CASSKEEARQKNNQPQHF.

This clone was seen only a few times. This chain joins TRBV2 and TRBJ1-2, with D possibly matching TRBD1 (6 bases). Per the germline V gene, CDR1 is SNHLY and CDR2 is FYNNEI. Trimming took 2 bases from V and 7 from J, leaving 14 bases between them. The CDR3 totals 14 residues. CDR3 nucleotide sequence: TGTGCCAGCAGTGAACGTACAGGGCGGATTGGCTACACCTTC. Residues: CASSERTGRIGYTF.